Sequencing of this T cell receptor beta chain was carried out in a study of blood T cell repertoires in COVID-19. Study-wide background: Whether acute or convalescent, the COVID-19 samples came from the United States, Italy and Spain.

Enrolment of Seattle patients took place during active infection, and they were followed longitudinally. The V end was cut by 3 bases, the J end by 8 bases, with 19 bases between. CDR3 size: 15 residues. The germline gives CDR1 ENHRY, CDR2 SYGVKD. In the authors' workflow: It was from reference gene primer amplification that nucleated cell counts were estimated. Repertoires were generated with immunoSEQ multiplex PCR, while TCRdb's copy carries only in-frame clones and drops some. The V and J calls and clone size were taken over from that table, and D and trimming were inferred from the DNA. In the table there are approximately 500,000 clones, 89% of which are singletons.

The sample taken for sequencing was peripheral blood. This chain joins TRBV10-3 and TRBJ1-2; D is ambiguous. The receptor was derived from a man younger than 30 with COVID-19, enrolled during active disease. The chain's CDR3 is CAISESPPGLVGYTF. The CDR3 bases are TGTGCCATCAGTGAATCACCACCGGGATTAGTGGGCTACACCTTC.